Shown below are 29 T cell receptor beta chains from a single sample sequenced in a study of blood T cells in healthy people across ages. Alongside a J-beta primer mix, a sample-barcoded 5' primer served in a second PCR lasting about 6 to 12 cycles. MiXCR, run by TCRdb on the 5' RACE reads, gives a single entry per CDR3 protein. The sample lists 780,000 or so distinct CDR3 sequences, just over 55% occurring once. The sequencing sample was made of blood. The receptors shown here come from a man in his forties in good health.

CDR3 DNA: TGTGCCAGCAGCTTGGGACCGACGCTAGAGACCCAGTACTTC. It specifies CASSLGPTLETQYF. The J gene is TRBJ2-5, the V gene TRBV11-3; possibly TRBD1 or TRBD2 for D (5 bases each). Germline loops: CDR1 SGHNT, CDR2 YENEEA. Trimming stripped 3 bases from V and 4 bases from J, with 12 bases between. The CDR3 loop spans 14 amino acids.

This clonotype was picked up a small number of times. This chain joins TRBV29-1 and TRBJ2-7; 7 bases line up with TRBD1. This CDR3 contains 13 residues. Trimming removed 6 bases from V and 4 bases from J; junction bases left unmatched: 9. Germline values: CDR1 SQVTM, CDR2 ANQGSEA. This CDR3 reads CSVSRTGSYEQYF. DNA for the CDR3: TGCAGCGTCTCCAGGACAGGATCTTACGAGCAGTACTTC.

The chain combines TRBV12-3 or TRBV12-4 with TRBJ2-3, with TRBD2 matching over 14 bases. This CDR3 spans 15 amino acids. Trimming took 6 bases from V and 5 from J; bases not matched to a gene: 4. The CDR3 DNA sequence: TGTGCCAGCAGGTCGACTAGCGGGGGGGAAGATACGCAGTATTTT. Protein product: CASRSTSGGEDTQYF.

The DNA for the CDR3 is TGCAGTGCTAGAGATGGGACTAGCGGGAGTGGATTCGAGCAGTACTTC. Translating it yields CSARDGTSGSGFEQYF. The rearrangement uses TRBV20-1 and TRBJ2-7, with 14 bases identical to TRBD2. The CDR3 runs to 16 residues. V lost 0 bases to trimming and J lost 6 bases; unmatched junction nucleotides: 7. CDR1 DFQATT and CDR2 SNEGSKA come from the germline V gene (reference sequence).

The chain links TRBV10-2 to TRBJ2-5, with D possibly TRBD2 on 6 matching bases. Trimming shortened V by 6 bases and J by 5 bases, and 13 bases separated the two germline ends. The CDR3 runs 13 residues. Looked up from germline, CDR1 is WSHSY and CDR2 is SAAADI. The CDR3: CASRFGSTETQYF. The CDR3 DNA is TGCGCCAGCAGGTTCGGGAGTACGGAGACCCAGTACTTC.

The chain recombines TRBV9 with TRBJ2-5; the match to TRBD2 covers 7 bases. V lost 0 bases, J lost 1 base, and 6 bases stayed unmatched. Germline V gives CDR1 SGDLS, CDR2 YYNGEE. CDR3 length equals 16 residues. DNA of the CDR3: TGTGCCAGCAGCGTAGGCGGGGGTAGGGGCCAAGAGACCCAGTACTTC. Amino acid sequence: CASSVGGGRGQETQYF.

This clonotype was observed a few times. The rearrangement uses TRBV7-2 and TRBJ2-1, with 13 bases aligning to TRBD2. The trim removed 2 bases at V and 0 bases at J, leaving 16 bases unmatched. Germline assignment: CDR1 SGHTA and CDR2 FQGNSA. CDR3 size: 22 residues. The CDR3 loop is CASSLPHLTSGGPLSSYNEQFF. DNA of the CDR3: TGTGCCAGCAGCTTACCGCACCTGACTAGCGGGGGGCCCCTTAGCTCCTACAATGAGCAGTTCTTC.

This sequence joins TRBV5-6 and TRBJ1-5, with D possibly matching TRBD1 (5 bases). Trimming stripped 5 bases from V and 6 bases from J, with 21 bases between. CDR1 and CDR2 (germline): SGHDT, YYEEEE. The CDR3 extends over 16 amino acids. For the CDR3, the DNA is TGTGCCAGCAGTCTCGGGGGTGTAGGGCCGTCTCAGCCCCAGCATTTT. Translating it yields CASSLGGVGPSQPQHF. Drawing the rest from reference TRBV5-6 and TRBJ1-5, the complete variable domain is DAGVTQSPTHLIKTRGQQVTLRCSPKSGHDTVSWYQQALGQGPQFIFQYYEEEERQRGNFPDRFSGHQFPNYSSELNVNALLLGDSALYLCASSLGGVGPSQPQHFGDGTRLSIL.

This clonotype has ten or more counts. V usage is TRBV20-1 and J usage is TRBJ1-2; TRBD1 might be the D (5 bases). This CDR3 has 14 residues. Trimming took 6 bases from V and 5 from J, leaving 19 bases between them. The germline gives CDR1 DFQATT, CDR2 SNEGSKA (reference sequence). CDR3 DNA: TGCAGTGCGGTTAAAACCGGGACCCGATATGGCTACACCTTC. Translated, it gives CSAVKTGTRYGYTF.

The CDR3 loop reads CASSLPGTKDYEQYF. CDR3 coding DNA: TGTGCCAGCAGCTTACCAGGGACCAAGGACTACGAGCAGTACTTC. The chain joins TRBV7-3 to TRBJ2-7; D might be TRBD1 or TRBD2, each matching 5 bases. The CDR3 extends over 15 amino acids. Trimming pared 2 bases from V and 3 bases from J, leaving 14 bases between. Germline CDR1 SGHTA, CDR2 FQGTGA.

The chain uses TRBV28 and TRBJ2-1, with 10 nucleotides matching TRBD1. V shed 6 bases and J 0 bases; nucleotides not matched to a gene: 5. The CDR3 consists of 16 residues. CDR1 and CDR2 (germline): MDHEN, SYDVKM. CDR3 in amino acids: CASRGTGADSYNEQFF. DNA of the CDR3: TGTGCCAGCAGGGGGACAGGGGCCGACTCCTACAATGAGCAGTTCTTC.

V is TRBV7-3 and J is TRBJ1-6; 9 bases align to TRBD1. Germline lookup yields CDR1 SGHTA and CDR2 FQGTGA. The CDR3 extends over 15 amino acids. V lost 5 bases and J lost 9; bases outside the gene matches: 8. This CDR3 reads CASSLSGTGFSPLHF. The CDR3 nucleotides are TGTGCCAGCAGCCTGTCCGGGACAGGGTTTTCACCCCTCCACTTT. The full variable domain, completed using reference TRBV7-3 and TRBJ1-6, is GAGVSQTPSNKVTEKGKYVELRCDPISGHTALYWYRQSLGQGPEFLIYFQGTGAADDSGLPNDRFFAVRPEGSVSTLKIQRTERGDSAVYLCASSLSGTGFSPLHFGNGTRLTVT.

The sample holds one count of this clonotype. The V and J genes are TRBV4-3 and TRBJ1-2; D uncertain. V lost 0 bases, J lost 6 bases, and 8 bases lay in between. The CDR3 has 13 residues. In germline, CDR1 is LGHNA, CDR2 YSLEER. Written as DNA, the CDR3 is TGCGCCAGCAGCCAAGATATGCGGGATGGCTACACCTTC. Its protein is CASSQDMRDGYTF.

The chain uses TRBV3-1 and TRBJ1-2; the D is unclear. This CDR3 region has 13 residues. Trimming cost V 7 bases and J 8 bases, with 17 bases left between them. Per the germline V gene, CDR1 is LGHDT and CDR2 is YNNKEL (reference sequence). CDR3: CASTEGGNRGYTF. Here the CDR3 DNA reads TGTGCCAGCACCGAGGGCGGGAATCGGGGCTACACCTTC. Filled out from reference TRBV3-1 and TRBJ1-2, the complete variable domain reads DTAVSQTPKYLVTQMGNDKSIKCEQNLGHDTMYWYKQDSKKFLKIMFSYNNKELIINETVPNRFSPKSPDKAHLNLHINSLELGDSAVYFCASTEGGNRGYTFGSGTRLTVV.

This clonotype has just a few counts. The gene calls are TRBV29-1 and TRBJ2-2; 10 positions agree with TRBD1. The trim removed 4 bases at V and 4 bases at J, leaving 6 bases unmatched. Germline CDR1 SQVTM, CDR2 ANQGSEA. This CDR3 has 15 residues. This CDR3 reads CSVAGWTGGTGELFF. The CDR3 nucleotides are TGCAGCGTTGCGGGGTGGACAGGGGGCACCGGGGAGCTGTTTTTT.

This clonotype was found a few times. The CDR3 region is CASSVLPVSRNTEAFF. As DNA, the CDR3 is TGTGCCAGCAGCGTATTGCCCGTTTCCAGGAACACTGAAGCTTTCTTT. The chain couples TRBV9 to TRBJ1-1; no reliable D call. The CDR3 totals 16 residues. Between the trimmed V and J ends, which lost 1 base and 1 base, there was a span of 14 bases. CDR1 is SGDLS, CDR2 YYNGEE, per germline.

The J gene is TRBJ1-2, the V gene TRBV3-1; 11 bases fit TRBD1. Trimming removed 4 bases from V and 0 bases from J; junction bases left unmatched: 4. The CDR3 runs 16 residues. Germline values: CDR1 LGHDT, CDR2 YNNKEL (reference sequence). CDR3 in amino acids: CASSLQGQGANYGYTF. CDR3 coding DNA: TGTGCCAGCAGCCTCCAGGGACAGGGGGCTAACTATGGCTACACCTTC.

This chain's CDR3 is CASSFFRVEDTGELFF. CDR3 nucleotide sequence: TGTGCCAGCAGTTTTTTTAGGGTAGAGGACACCGGGGAGCTGTTTTTT. The gene calls are TRBV12-3 or TRBV12-4 and TRBJ2-2; D is unresolved. V lost 3 bases and J lost 3, with 14 bases in between. The CDR3 spans 16 residues.

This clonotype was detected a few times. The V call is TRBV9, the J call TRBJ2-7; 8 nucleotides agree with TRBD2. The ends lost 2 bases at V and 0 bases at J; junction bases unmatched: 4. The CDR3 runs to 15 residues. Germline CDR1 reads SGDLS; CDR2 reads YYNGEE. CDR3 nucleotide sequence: TGTGCCAGCAGCGTCTCAGCGGGAGCCTCCTACGAGCAGTACTTC. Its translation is CASSVSAGASYEQYF.

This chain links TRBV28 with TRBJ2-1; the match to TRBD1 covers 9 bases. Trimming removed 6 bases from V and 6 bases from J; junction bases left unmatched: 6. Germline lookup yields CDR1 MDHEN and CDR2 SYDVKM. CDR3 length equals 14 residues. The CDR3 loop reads CASRGDREFNEQFF. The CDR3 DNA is TGTGCCAGCAGGGGGGACAGGGAGTTCAATGAGCAGTTCTTC.

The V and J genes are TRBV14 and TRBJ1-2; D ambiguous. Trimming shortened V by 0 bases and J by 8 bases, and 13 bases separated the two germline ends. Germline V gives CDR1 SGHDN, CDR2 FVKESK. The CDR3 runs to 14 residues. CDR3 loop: CASSQEEFREGYTF. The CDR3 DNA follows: TGTGCCAGCAGCCAAGAAGAATTTCGGGAGGGCTACACCTTC.

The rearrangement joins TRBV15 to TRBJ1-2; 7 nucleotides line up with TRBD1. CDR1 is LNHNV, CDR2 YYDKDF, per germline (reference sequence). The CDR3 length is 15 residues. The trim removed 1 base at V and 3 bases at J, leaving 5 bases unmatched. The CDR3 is CATSRVSGGDYGYTF. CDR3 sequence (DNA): TGTGCCACCAGCAGAGTTTCAGGGGGGGACTATGGCTACACCTTC.

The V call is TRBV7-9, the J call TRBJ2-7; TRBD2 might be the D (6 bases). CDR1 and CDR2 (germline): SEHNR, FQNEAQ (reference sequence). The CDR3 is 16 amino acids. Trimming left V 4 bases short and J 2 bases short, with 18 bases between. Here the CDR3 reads CASSSLRDSTPYEQYF. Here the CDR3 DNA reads TGTGCCAGCAGCTCACTCCGGGACTCCACTCCCTACGAGCAGTACTTC.

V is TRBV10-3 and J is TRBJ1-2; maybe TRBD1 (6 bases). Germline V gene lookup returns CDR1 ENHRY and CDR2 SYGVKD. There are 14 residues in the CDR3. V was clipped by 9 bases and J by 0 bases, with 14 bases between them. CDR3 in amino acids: CAIKGGDTNYGYTF. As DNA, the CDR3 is TGTGCCATTAAGGGGGGGGACACTAACTATGGCTACACCTTC.

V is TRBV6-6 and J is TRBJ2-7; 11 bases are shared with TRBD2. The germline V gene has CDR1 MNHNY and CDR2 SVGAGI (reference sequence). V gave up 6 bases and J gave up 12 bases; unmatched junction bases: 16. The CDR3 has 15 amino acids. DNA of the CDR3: TGTGCCAGCAGAAAATCCGGGACTAGCGGCCCGCCTGGGTACTTC. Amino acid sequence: CASRKSGTSGPPGYF.

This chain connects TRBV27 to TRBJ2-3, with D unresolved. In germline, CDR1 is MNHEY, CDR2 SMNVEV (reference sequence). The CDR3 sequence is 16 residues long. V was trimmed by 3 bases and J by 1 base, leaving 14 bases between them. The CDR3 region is CASSLSPGPRTDTQYF. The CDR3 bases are TGTGCCAGCAGTTTGTCACCAGGACCCCGCACAGATACGCAGTATTTT.

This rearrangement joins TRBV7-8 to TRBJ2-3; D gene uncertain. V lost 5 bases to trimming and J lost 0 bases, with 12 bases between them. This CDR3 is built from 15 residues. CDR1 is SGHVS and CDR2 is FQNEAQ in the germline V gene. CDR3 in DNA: TGTGCCAGCAGCGTCTCAGGACCTAGCACAGATACGCAGTATTTT. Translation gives CASSVSGPSTDTQYF.

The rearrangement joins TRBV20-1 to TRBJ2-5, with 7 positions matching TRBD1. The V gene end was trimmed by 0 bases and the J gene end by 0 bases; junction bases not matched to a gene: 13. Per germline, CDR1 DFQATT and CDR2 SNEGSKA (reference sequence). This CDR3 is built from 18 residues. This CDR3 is CSARDEGGAAQNQETQYF. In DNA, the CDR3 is TGCAGTGCTAGAGACGAAGGGGGCGCCGCACAGAACCAAGAGACCCAGTACTTC.

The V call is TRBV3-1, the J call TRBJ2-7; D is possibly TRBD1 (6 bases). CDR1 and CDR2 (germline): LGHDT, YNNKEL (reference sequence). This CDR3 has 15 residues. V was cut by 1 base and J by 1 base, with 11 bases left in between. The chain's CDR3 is CASSQGWTVSYEQYF. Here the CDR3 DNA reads TGTGCCAGCAGCCAAGGATGGACAGTTTCCTACGAGCAGTACTTC.